The next 25 T cell receptor beta chains were all read from a single sample in a study of shared clonotypes between healthy human individuals. Repertoires were generated with immunoSEQ multiplex PCR, while TCRdb's copy carries only in-frame clones and drops some. The repertoire holds 300,000 to 400,000 clones, with 80% to 90% as singletons. The specimen sequenced was memory CD8+ T cells sorted from blood. As to subset: CD45RO+ cells pooled with CCR7-negative TemRA cells. These receptors all stem from a man aged 18 to 35 in good health.

The CDR3: CASSSRVSGNEQYF. The CDR3 nucleotides read TGTGCCAGCAGTTCTCGGGTTAGCGGGAACGAGCAGTACTTC. The chain couples TRBV27 to TRBJ2-7, with 8 nucleotides matching TRBD2. The CDR3 is made up of 14 amino acids. Germline V gene sequence: CDR1 MNHEY, CDR2 SMNVEV (reference sequence). V lost 4 bases to trimming and J lost 5 bases; unmatched junction nucleotides: 7.

This clone was seen many times. The rearrangement uses TRBV19 and TRBJ2-1; the D gene is possibly TRBD2 (5 bases). The CDR3 sequence is 13 residues long. Germline V gene lookup returns CDR1 LNHDA and CDR2 SQIVND (reference sequence). The V gene lost 1 base and the J gene lost 7 bases, with 8 bases spanning the gap. As DNA, the CDR3 is TGTGCCAGTAGTATAGTAGGGAGAAATGAGCAGTTCTTC. It is translated as CASSIVGRNEQFF.

This rearrangement joins TRBV6-5 to TRBJ1-1; no clear D. The CDR3 consists of 14 residues. Trimming cost V 0 bases and J 2 bases, with 7 bases left between them. From germline, CDR1 is MNHEY and CDR2 SVGAGI. The CDR3 loop is CASSYSEYNTEAFF. The CDR3, as DNA: TGTGCCAGCAGTTACTCAGAATACAACACTGAAGCTTTCTTT.

The chain has TRBV2 and TRBJ2-7, with D possibly matching TRBD2 (5 bases). This CDR3 region has 12 residues. V was cut by 7 bases and J by 7 bases, with 14 bases left in between. Looked up from germline, CDR1 is SNHLY and CDR2 is FYNNEI. CDR3 amino acids: CASMGVLGEQYF. The CDR3 DNA reads TGTGCCAGCATGGGAGTTTTGGGGGAGCAGTACTTC.

J is TRBJ2-7 and V is TRBV4-3; TRBD2 agrees at 7 bases. Trimming took 0 bases from V and 3 from J; bases not matched to a gene: 5. Looked up from germline, CDR1 is LGHNA and CDR2 is YSLEER. The CDR3 is 15 amino acids. The CDR3 reads CASSQESSGLYEQYF. In nucleotides, the CDR3 is TGCGCCAGCAGCCAAGAGTCTAGCGGACTCTACGAGCAGTACTTC.

The V and J genes are TRBV18 and TRBJ1-2; no reliable D call. The CDR3 is 15 residues long. Germline CDR1 KGHSH, CDR2 LQKENI. The V gene lost 5 bases and the J gene lost 3 bases, with 16 bases spanning the gap. CDR3: CASSYTSGSDYGYTF. As DNA, the CDR3 is TGTGCCAGCTCATACACGTCTGGTTCAGACTATGGCTACACCTTC.

The V gene is TRBV30, the J gene TRBJ1-5, with a possible D match to TRBD1 (5 bases). This CDR3 has 13 residues. V lost 4 bases and J lost 4, with 11 bases in between. Germline CDR1 GTSNPN, CDR2 SVGIG (reference sequence). The CDR3 here is CAWNQGGNQPQHF. The CDR3 DNA sequence: TGTGCCTGGAACCAGGGCGGGAATCAGCCCCAGCATTTT.

The chain combines TRBV27 with TRBJ2-1; D might be TRBD1 or TRBD2, each matching 5 bases. Germline loops: CDR1 MNHEY, CDR2 SMNVEV (reference sequence). The CDR3 is 15 amino acids. Trimming stripped 3 bases from V and 0 bases from J, with 9 bases between. CDR3: CASSLRGRSYNEQFF. The CDR3 DNA sequence: TGTGCCAGCAGTTTGAGGGGCCGCTCCTACAATGAGCAGTTCTTC.

The chain uses TRBV5-6 and TRBJ2-7; 8 bases are a match to TRBD1. Trimming cost V 6 bases and J 1 base; bases outside gene matches: 18. CDR3 length equals 18 residues. CDR1 and CDR2 from the germline V gene are SGHDT and YYEEEE. CDR3: CASIWVFMTGATSYEQYF. CDR3 bases: TGTGCCAGCATTTGGGTCTTTATGACAGGGGCCACGTCCTACGAGCAGTACTTC.

The chain has TRBV19 and TRBJ1-1; D not resolved. Germline loops: CDR1 LNHDA, CDR2 SQIVND (reference sequence). V was cut by 0 bases and J by 1 base, with 6 bases left in between. CDR3 length: 14 residues. CDR3: CASSIDTENTEAFF. Here the CDR3 DNA reads TGTGCCAGTAGTATAGATACCGAGAACACTGAAGCTTTCTTT.

The chain couples TRBV5-1 to TRBJ1-2, with D possibly being TRBD1 (5 bases). With 1 base removed from V and 4 bases from J, the gap between germline ends came to 14 bases. The CDR3 has 15 amino acids. Looked up from germline, CDR1 is SGHRS and CDR2 is YFSETQ. CDR3 nucleotides: TGCGCCAGCAGCTTGTCTCCAGGGACCCTCTATGGCTACACCTTC. Protein: CASSLSPGTLYGYTF.

The chain couples TRBV2 to TRBJ1-6; no definite D call. Trimming stripped 1 base from V and 0 bases from J, with 7 bases between. Germline loops: CDR1 SNHLY, CDR2 FYNNEI. The CDR3 length is 16 residues. The DNA for the CDR3 is TGTGCCAGCAGTGAAGACCTAAACTCCTATAATTCACCCCTCCACTTT. Translated: CASSEDLNSYNSPLHF.

In its sample, this clone was seen a few times. V is TRBV4-1 and J is TRBJ2-1; 14 positions match TRBD2. The CDR3 consists of 20 residues. The ends lost 3 bases at V and 5 bases at J; junction bases unmatched: 15. The V gene's germline CDR1 is MGHRA and CDR2 YSYEKL. The CDR3 protein is CASSHLGLAGEFSPHNEQFF. The CDR3 nucleotides read TGCGCCAGCAGCCATTTGGGACTAGCGGGAGAATTTTCTCCCCACAATGAGCAGTTCTTC.

The chain combines TRBV4-1 with TRBJ2-7, with TRBD2 matching 8 bases. The germline CDR1 and CDR2 sequences are MGHRA and YSYEKL. This CDR3 is 16 amino acids long. With 4 bases clipped from V and 2 bases from J, the junction kept 10 bases outside the gene matches. The CDR3 DNA follows: TGCGCCAGCAGCCCCCGCCAGCGGGAGCTTCCCTACGAGCAGTACTTC. Amino acids: CASSPRQRELPYEQYF.

This chain uses TRBV6-6 with TRBJ2-3; no definite D call. CDR1 is MNHNY and CDR2 is SVGAGI in the germline V gene (reference sequence). This CDR3 is built from 14 residues. Trimming took off 0 bases at V and 2 bases at J, with 6 bases between the two ends. CDR3 nucleotide sequence: TGTGCCAGCAGTTACTCAGGTGCCACAGATACGCAGTATTTT. Translation: CASSYSGATDTQYF.

The V call is TRBV15, the J call TRBJ1-1; D call uncertain. This CDR3 has 11 residues. Trimming removed 6 bases from V and 5 bases from J, with 7 bases in between. Germline V lookup: CDR1 LNHNV, CDR2 YYDKDF (reference sequence). The CDR3 DNA reads as TGTGCCACCAGGGGCGGGACTGAAGCTTTCTTT. The encoded protein is CATRGGTEAFF.

The chain is built from TRBV5-4 and TRBJ1-2; TRBD1 agrees at 7 bases. From germline, CDR1 is SGHNT and CDR2 YYREEE (reference sequence). This CDR3 contains 14 residues. With 4 bases clipped from V and 4 bases from J, the junction kept 7 bases outside the gene matches. The CDR3 loop is CASSPGTATYGYTF. For the CDR3, the DNA is TGTGCCAGCAGCCCCGGGACAGCAACCTATGGCTACACCTTC.

J is TRBJ1-2 and V is TRBV6-6; no definite D call. This CDR3 is 13 amino acids long. The germline V gene has CDR1 MNHNY and CDR2 SVGAGI (reference sequence). V was clipped by 6 bases and J by 8 bases, with 16 bases between them. The CDR3 region is CASRVSPTGGYTF. In nucleotides, the CDR3 is TGTGCCAGCAGGGTATCTCCTACGGGAGGCTACACCTTC.

The V and J genes are TRBV12-2 and TRBJ1-1. TRBV12-2 is annotated as a pseudogene. The CDR3 runs 15 residues. The DNA for the CDR3 is TGTGCAAGTCGCTTATCCGACCCCATGAACACTGAAGCTTTCTTT. This encodes CASRLSDPMNTEAFF.

In this sample, this clone turned up once. The CDR3, as DNA: TGTGCCAGCAGTCCCGGGACAGGGAGAACAAACACCGGGGAGCTGTTTTTT. Translated: CASSPGTGRTNTGELFF. This chain uses TRBV25-1 with TRBJ2-2; TRBD1 matches 9 bases. The CDR3 contains 17 residues. Losses at the gene ends were 5 bases for V and 2 bases for J; bases not matched to a gene: 9. Looked up from germline, CDR1 is MGHDK and CDR2 is SYGVNS. Combining the CDR3 with reference TRBV25-1 and TRBJ2-2 gives the whole variable domain EADIYQTPRYLVIGTGKKITLECSQTMGHDKMYWYQQDPGMELHLIHYSYGVNSTEKGDLSSESTVSRIRTEHFPLTLESARPSHTSQYLCASSPGTGRTNTGELFFGEGSRLTVL.

V and J are TRBV27 and TRBJ2-1; 9 bases line up with TRBD2. The CDR3 covers 15 residues. CDR1 and CDR2 (germline): MNHEY, SMNVEV (reference sequence). With V trimmed by 7 bases and J by 4 bases, 8 bases remained unmatched. The CDR3 spells CASIRSLAGYNEQFF. DNA for the CDR3: TGTGCCAGCATCAGAAGCCTAGCGGGGTACAATGAGCAGTTCTTC.

This clone appeared once. This chain joins TRBV27 and TRBJ2-3; D call uncertain. V was cut by 2 bases and J by 2 bases, with 11 bases left in between. This CDR3 spans 15 amino acids. Germline loops: CDR1 MNHEY, CDR2 SMNVEV (reference sequence). This CDR3 reads CASSLKSQVTDTQYF. CDR3 nucleotide sequence: TGTGCCAGCAGTTTAAAGTCCCAAGTCACAGATACGCAGTATTTT.

The chain uses TRBV19 and TRBJ2-5; TRBD1 matches 7 bases. Unmatched junction bases numbered 3, after V lost 6 bases and J lost 2 bases. Germline CDR1 reads LNHDA; CDR2 reads SQIVND (reference sequence). The CDR3 runs 13 residues. Written as DNA, the CDR3 is TGTGCCAGTAGGCCAGGGGGACAAGAGACCCAGTACTTC. Its protein product is CASRPGGQETQYF.

The chain uses TRBV27 and TRBJ1-5, with D maybe TRBD1 (5 bases). CDR3 length: 14 residues. Looked up from germline, CDR1 is MNHEY and CDR2 is SMNVEV (reference sequence). Trimming pared 5 bases from V and 5 bases from J, leaving 13 bases between. The CDR3, as DNA: TGTGCCAGCAGTCCAACACAGGTTTATCAGCCCCAGCATTTT. Amino acids: CASSPTQVYQPQHF.

CDR3 in DNA: TGCAGTGCCAGGGATTGGGGCTACACCTTC. Amino acid sequence: CSARDWGYTF. The V call is TRBV20-1, the J call TRBJ1-2, with TRBD1 as a possible D gene (5 bases). The CDR3 totals 10 residues. Per the germline V gene, CDR1 is DFQATT and CDR2 is SNEGSKA (reference sequence). With 6 bases removed from V and 8 bases from J, the gap between germline ends came to 10 bases.